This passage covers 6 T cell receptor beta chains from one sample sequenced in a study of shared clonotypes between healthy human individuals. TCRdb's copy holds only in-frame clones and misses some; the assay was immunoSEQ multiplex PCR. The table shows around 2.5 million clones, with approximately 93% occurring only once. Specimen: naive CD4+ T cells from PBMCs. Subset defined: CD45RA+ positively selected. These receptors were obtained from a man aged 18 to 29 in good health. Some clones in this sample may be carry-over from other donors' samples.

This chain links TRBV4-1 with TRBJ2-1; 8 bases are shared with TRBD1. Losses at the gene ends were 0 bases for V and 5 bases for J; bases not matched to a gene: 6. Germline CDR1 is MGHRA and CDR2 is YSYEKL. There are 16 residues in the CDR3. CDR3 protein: CASSQDERQGHNEQFF. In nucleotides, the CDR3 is TGCGCCAGCAGCCAAGATGAGAGACAGGGGCACAATGAGCAGTTCTTC.

CDR3 in amino acids: CASSVVPTRGGELFF. Written as DNA, the CDR3 is TGTGCCAGCAGCGTAGTTCCGACACGAGGTGGGGAGCTGTTTTTT. The V gene is TRBV9, the J gene TRBJ2-2, with D unclear. Germline V gene sequence: CDR1 SGDLS, CDR2 YYNGEE. The CDR3 has 15 amino acids. V lost 0 bases to trimming and J lost 8 bases, with 14 bases between them.

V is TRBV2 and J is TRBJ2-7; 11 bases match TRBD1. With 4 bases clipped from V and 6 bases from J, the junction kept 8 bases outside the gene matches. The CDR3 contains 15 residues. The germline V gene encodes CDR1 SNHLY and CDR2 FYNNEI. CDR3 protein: CASSAPRTGGREQYF. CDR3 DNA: TGTGCCAGCAGTGCCCCCCGGACAGGGGGCCGCGAGCAGTACTTC.

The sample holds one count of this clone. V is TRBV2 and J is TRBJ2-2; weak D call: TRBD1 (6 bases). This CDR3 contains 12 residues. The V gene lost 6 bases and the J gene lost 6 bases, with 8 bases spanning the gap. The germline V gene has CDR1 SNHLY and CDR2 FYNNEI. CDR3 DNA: TGTGCCAGCAGCTACAGGGCCGGGGAGCTGTTTTTT. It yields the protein CASSYRAGELFF. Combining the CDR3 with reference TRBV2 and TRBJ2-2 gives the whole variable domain EPEVTQTPSHQVTQMGQEVILRCVPISNHLYFYWYRQILGQKVEFLVSFYNNEISEKSEIFDDQFSVERPDGSNFTLKIRSTKLEDSAMYFCASSYRAGELFFGEGSRLTVL.

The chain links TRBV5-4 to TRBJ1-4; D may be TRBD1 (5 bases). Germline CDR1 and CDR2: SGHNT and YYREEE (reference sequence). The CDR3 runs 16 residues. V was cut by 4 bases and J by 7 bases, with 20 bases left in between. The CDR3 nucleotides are TGTGCCAGCAGCATCTCTTCAGGGACCTGGGGTGAAAAACTGTTTTTT. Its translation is CASSISSGTWGEKLFF.

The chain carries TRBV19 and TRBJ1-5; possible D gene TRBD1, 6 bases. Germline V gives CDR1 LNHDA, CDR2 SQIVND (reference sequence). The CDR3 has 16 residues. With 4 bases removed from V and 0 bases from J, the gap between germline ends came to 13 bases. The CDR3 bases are TGTGCCAGTAGTACGCGGGGGGCCTATAGCAATCAGCCCCAGCATTTT. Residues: CASSTRGAYSNQPQHF.